These 31 T cell receptor beta chains were sequenced from one sample in a study of shared T cell receptors in the human thymus. The method was immunoSEQ multiplex PCR; TCRdb's version includes in-frame clones alone and lacks a portion of them. This table holds a few hundred thousand clones, about 95% found once. The sample comprised thymocytes. Receptor source: a human donor.

The chain combines TRBV28 with TRBJ2-7; tentatively, D is TRBD2 (5 bases). The germline V and J ends were trimmed by 1 base and 2 bases, with 18 bases remaining between them. Germline V gene lookup returns CDR1 MDHEN and CDR2 SYDVKM. The length of the CDR3 is 17 residues. The CDR3 here is CASSLFGARVPAYEQYF. The CDR3 DNA is TGTGCCAGCAGTTTATTTGGTGCGAGGGTCCCAGCCTACGAGCAGTACTTC.

V and J are TRBV19 and TRBJ2-6, with TRBD1 identical over 7 bases. The J segment lost 1 base and the V segment lost 3 bases, leaving 6 bases of the junction unmatched. CDR3 length: 17 amino acids. Germline-derived CDR1 and CDR2 are LNHDA and SQIVND (reference sequence). The CDR3 spells CASSIRQDRSGANVLTF. Written as DNA, the CDR3 is TGTGCCAGTAGTATTCGGCAGGACAGGTCTGGGGCCAACGTCCTGACTTTC.

The chain joins TRBV10-2 to TRBJ2-7; 10 nucleotides line up with TRBD2. The CDR3 sequence is 15 residues long. CDR1 WSHSY and CDR2 SAAADI come from the germline V gene. With 0 bases clipped from V and 2 bases from J, the junction kept 1 base outside the gene matches. The CDR3 nucleotides are TGCGCCAGCAGTGAGTCTAGCGGGGGGCCCTACGAGCAGTACTTC. Amino acid sequence: CASSESSGGPYEQYF.

V gene TRBV28 combines with J gene TRBJ2-5, with a possible D match to TRBD2 (5 bases). The germline V and J ends were trimmed by 9 bases and 3 bases, with 14 bases remaining between them. There are 13 residues in the CDR3. Germline V gives CDR1 MDHEN, CDR2 SYDVKM. CDR3 DNA: TGTGCCAGTAACCTGGAGGAGGAAGAGACCCAGTACTTC. Encoded protein: CASNLEEEETQYF.

The chain couples TRBV11-2 to TRBJ1-1; 7 nucleotides match TRBD1. V shed 5 bases, J shed 2 bases, and the junction held 5 bases outside the gene matches. CDR3 length equals 14 residues. The V gene's germline CDR1 is SGHAT and CDR2 FQNNGV. This chain's CDR3 is CASSAGQNNTEAFF. The CDR3 region has the DNA TGTGCCAGCAGCGCGGGACAGAATAACACTGAAGCTTTCTTT.

This chain connects TRBV29-1 to TRBJ2-5, with 10 nucleotides matching TRBD1. Looked up from germline, CDR1 is SQVTM and CDR2 is ANQGSEA. This CDR3 spans 14 amino acids. The V gene end was trimmed by 5 bases and the J gene end by 5 bases; junction bases not matched to a gene: 8. Here the CDR3 reads CSVTRTGGPETQYF. The CDR3 DNA reads TGCAGCGTTACTCGGACAGGGGGGCCCGAGACCCAGTACTTC.

This chain connects TRBV11-2 to TRBJ2-7; TRBD2 agrees at 9 bases. Trimming removed 5 bases from V and 1 base from J; junction bases left unmatched: 9. The CDR3 is made up of 16 amino acids. Looked up from germline, CDR1 is SGHAT and CDR2 is FQNNGV. The CDR3 region is CASSRDSGRLSYEQYF. Written as DNA, the CDR3 is TGTGCCAGCAGCCGTGACAGCGGGAGGTTGTCCTACGAGCAGTACTTC.

The gene calls are TRBV7-4 and TRBJ2-1; 11 bases map to TRBD2. Trimming took 5 bases from V and 5 from J; bases not matched to a gene: 11. The V gene's germline CDR1 is SGHVT and CDR2 SQSDAQ. The CDR3 extends over 17 amino acids. This chain's CDR3 is CASSQVSGRALDNEQFF. The CDR3 nucleotides read TGTGCCAGCAGCCAAGTTAGCGGGAGGGCCCTCGACAATGAGCAGTTCTTC.

A single count supports this clone. This rearrangement joins TRBV29-1 to TRBJ2-7; tentative D call: TRBD1 (6 bases). The V end lost 7 bases, the J end lost 1 base, and 14 bases lay between the germline ends. The germline CDR1 and CDR2 sequences are SQVTM and ANQGSEA. This CDR3 comprises 13 residues. The CDR3 DNA sequence: TGCAGCGAGGGCAGGGGACCATCCTACGAGCAGTACTTC. As protein: CSEGRGPSYEQYF.

J is TRBJ2-5 and V is TRBV27; D not resolved. Trimming pared 2 bases from V and 5 bases from J, leaving 9 bases between. The CDR3 covers 13 residues. CDR1 is MNHEY and CDR2 is SMNVEV in the germline V gene (reference sequence). CDR3 nucleotides: TGTGCCAGCAGTTTAACCCACCGCGAGACCCAGTACTTC. This sequence encodes CASSLTHRETQYF.

This sequence joins TRBV14 and TRBJ1-5; the D is unclear. CDR3 length: 14 residues. In germline, CDR1 is SGHDN, CDR2 FVKESK. V was cut by 1 base and J by 1 base, with 5 bases left in between. CDR3 region: CASSQGPSNQPQHF. The CDR3 nucleotides read TGTGCCAGCAGCCAAGGGCCAAGCAATCAGCCCCAGCATTTT.

This chain links TRBV4-2 with TRBJ2-3; 7 nucleotides align to TRBD1. The CDR3 consists of 17 residues. Germline assignment: CDR1 LGHNA and CDR2 YNFKEQ. The junction had 16 bases not matched to a gene; V was cut back by 4 bases and J by 6 bases. As DNA, the CDR3 is TGTGCCAGCAGCCGACGGGACAGTTTCACACCCTCGGATACGCAGTATTTT. Its translation: CASSRRDSFTPSDTQYF.

The V and J genes are TRBV28 and TRBJ2-3; tentatively, D is TRBD2 (6 bases). Looked up from germline, CDR1 is MDHEN and CDR2 is SYDVKM. The V end lost 6 bases, the J end lost 4 bases, and 14 bases lay between the germline ends. The CDR3 length is 14 residues. The CDR3 DNA sequence: TGTGCCAGCAGAACGGGAGTGTCCCCAGATACGCAGTATTTT. This gives the protein CASRTGVSPDTQYF.

In nucleotides, the CDR3 is TGTGCCAGTAGTATCCGCTGGGAGCGACAGGGATATAACTATGGCTACACCTTC. Its protein is CASSIRWERQGYNYGYTF. This rearrangement joins TRBV19 to TRBJ1-2, with 7 bases aligning to TRBD1. J was trimmed by 1 base and V by 3 bases; bases with no gene match: 14. The CDR3 loop spans 18 amino acids. CDR1 LNHDA and CDR2 SQIVND come from the germline V gene (reference sequence).

The chain uses TRBV5-4 and TRBJ2-7, with a possible D match to TRBD1 (5 bases). The CDR3 spans 13 residues. Germline CDR1 and CDR2: SGHNT and YYREEE (reference sequence). Trimming took off 0 bases at V and 4 bases at J, with 8 bases between the two ends. The CDR3 nucleotides are TGTGCCAGCAGCTTGGTCCAGGGTTACGAGCAGTACTTC. Encoded protein: CASSLVQGYEQYF. The full variable domain, in which reference TRBV5-4 and TRBJ2-7 provide the parts outside the CDR3, is ETGVTQSPTHLIKTRGQQVTLRCSSQSGHNTVSWYQQALGQGPQFIFQYYREEENGRGNFPPRFSGLQFPNYSSELNVNALELDDSALYLCASSLVQGYEQYFGPGTRLTVT.

V gene TRBV5-1 combines with J gene TRBJ2-2; 13 bases match TRBD2. Trimming at V came to 0 bases and at J to 6 bases, leaving 8 bases not matched to a gene. Germline CDR1 is SGHRS and CDR2 is YFSETQ. The CDR3 totals 18 residues. CDR3 loop: CASSLARGLAGSPGELFF. CDR3 nucleotides: TGCGCCAGCAGCTTGGCCCGGGGACTAGCGGGATCGCCCGGGGAGCTGTTTTTT.

The chain joins TRBV27 to TRBJ2-7; 9 bases line up with TRBD2. The CDR3 is made up of 13 amino acids. V was pared by 8 bases and J by 5 bases, with 7 bases of the junction left unmatched. In germline, CDR1 is MNHEY, CDR2 SMNVEV (reference sequence). The CDR3 DNA follows: TGTGCCAGCCGCGGCGGGGGGGCCCACGAGCAGTACTTC. As protein: CASRGGGAHEQYF.

The table lists this clone with a count of one. The chain carries TRBV28 and TRBJ1-1; D perhaps matches TRBD1 (6 bases). CDR1 and CDR2 (germline): MDHEN, SYDVKM. The CDR3 is 13 residues long. V was trimmed by 8 bases and J by 3 bases, leaving 13 bases between them. The CDR3 DNA is TGTGCCAGCCTTGGGGACATTTACACTGAAGCTTTCTTT. Encoded protein: CASLGDIYTEAFF. The variable domain in full, with the rest retrieved from reference TRBV28 and TRBJ1-1, is DVKVTQSSRYLVKRTGEKVFLECVQDMDHENMFWYRQDPGLGLRLIYFSYDVKMKEKGDIPEGYSVSREKKERFSLILESASTNQTSMYLCASLGDIYTEAFFGQGTRLTVV.

The chain carries TRBV15 and TRBJ1-1, with D possibly being TRBD1 (5 bases). The germline V and J ends were trimmed by 1 base and 4 bases, with 22 bases remaining between them. The germline V gene encodes CDR1 LNHNV and CDR2 YYDKDF (reference sequence). The CDR3 length is 18 residues. CDR3 bases: TGTGCCACCAGCAGAGCCCCTAATAAGTGCGGGGGAGGCACTGAAGCTTTCTTT. This encodes CATSRAPNKCGGGTEAFF.

The rearrangement joins TRBV5-4 to TRBJ2-7; D uncertain. V was trimmed by 1 base and J by 6 bases, leaving 17 bases between them. Per germline, CDR1 SGHNT and CDR2 YYREEE (reference sequence). The CDR3 is 15 residues long. CDR3 loop: CASSLNHGPDCEQYF. CDR3 nucleotides: TGTGCCAGCAGCTTGAATCATGGGCCAGATTGCGAGCAGTACTTC.

The rearrangement links TRBV25-1 to TRBJ1-2; 7 bases map to TRBD1. CDR3 length: 14 residues. Germline CDR1 is MGHDK and CDR2 is SYGVNS. Germline trimming cut 5 bases from V and 4 bases from J; bases unmatched to any gene: 7. The CDR3 coding sequence is TGTGCCAGCAGTTCAGACAGGGCGGGCTATGGCTACACCTTC. Protein: CASSSDRAGYGYTF.

The chain couples TRBV19 to TRBJ2-4; 11 bases line up with TRBD2. After removal of 4 bases from V and 3 bases from J, the junction contained 5 bases not matched to a gene. Germline V gives CDR1 LNHDA, CDR2 SQIVND (reference sequence). The CDR3 runs 16 residues. In nucleotides, the CDR3 is TGTGCCAGTAGTAAACTAGCGGGAGTGGTCAAAAACATTCAGTACTTC. This encodes CASSKLAGVVKNIQYF.

V gene TRBV7-9 combines with J gene TRBJ2-7; 7 nucleotides agree with TRBD2. J lost 5 bases, V lost 0 bases, and 7 bases had no gene match. This CDR3 is 15 amino acids long. Germline CDR1 and CDR2: SEHNR and FQNEAQ (reference sequence). The CDR3 nucleotides read TGTGCCAGCAGCTTAGCCAGGGAGGGTTATGACGAGCAGTACTTC. Protein: CASSLAREGYDEQYF.

The V and J genes are TRBV21-1 and TRBJ1-1; TRBD1 is taken as the D call from the table, unchecked against the DNA. TRBV21-1 is shown as a pseudogene. The CDR3 sequence is 13 residues long. Written as DNA, the CDR3 is TGTGCCAGTTGGAGGGGACAGGGGTCTTATGCTTTCTTT. It specifies CASWRGQGSYAFF.

This clone was seen only once. This chain links TRBV27 with TRBJ2-3, with a weak D call TRBD1 (6 bases). The CDR3 totals 14 residues. Germline values: CDR1 MNHEY, CDR2 SMNVEV (reference sequence). The V and J ends lost 6 bases and 5 bases respectively, with 15 bases between them. CDR3 sequence (DNA): TGTGCCAGCAGCCTCCTCCAGGGGCAAGATACGCAGTATTTT. It codes for CASSLLQGQDTQYF.

This chain links TRBV19 with TRBJ1-4; D is undetermined. CDR3 length: 18 residues. Germline loops: CDR1 LNHDA, CDR2 SQIVND (reference sequence). Trimming removed 1 base at V and 0 bases at J, with 15 bases between. The CDR3 spells CASSIAVGRDATNEKLFF. DNA for the CDR3: TGTGCCAGTAGTATAGCCGTCGGCAGAGATGCAACTAATGAAAAACTGTTTTTT.

The V gene is TRBV27, the J gene TRBJ1-6; TRBD1 matches at 7 bases. CDR1 is MNHEY, CDR2 SMNVEV, per germline (reference sequence). This CDR3 contains 13 residues. V was pared by 1 base and J by 13 bases, with 4 bases of the junction left unmatched. CDR3 bases: TGTGCCAGCAGTTTATGGAGGGGGCGTCCCCTCCACTTT. Protein: CASSLWRGRPLHF.

The chain has TRBV19 and TRBJ2-1, with D unclear. The germline CDR1 and CDR2 sequences are LNHDA and SQIVND (reference sequence). Trimming removed 9 bases from V and 4 bases from J, with 13 bases in between. The CDR3 has 13 residues. The CDR3 region is CASLGVQYNEQFF. In DNA form, the CDR3 reads TGTGCCAGCCTAGGAGTACAATACAATGAGCAGTTCTTC. Drawing the rest from reference TRBV19 and TRBJ2-1, the complete variable domain is DGGITQSPKYLFRKEGQNVTLSCEQNLNHDAMYWYRQDPGQGLRLIYYSQIVNDFQKGDIAEGYSVSREKKESFPLTVTSAQKNPTAFYLCASLGVQYNEQFFGPGTRLTVL.

The gene calls are TRBV7-3 and TRBJ2-5; D unresolved. The length of the CDR3 is 13 residues. V was shortened by 1 base and J by 6 bases, with 9 bases between the two germline ends. Germline V gene data show CDR1 as SGHTA and CDR2 as FQGTGA. The CDR3 DNA follows: TGTGCCAGCAGCTTAAAGCGTTCGAAGACCCAGTACTTC. The encoded protein is CASSLKRSKTQYF.

This chain connects TRBV9 to TRBJ2-7; no clear D gene. The CDR3 totals 14 residues. Per germline, CDR1 SGDLS and CDR2 YYNGEE. V gave up 3 bases and J gave up 3 bases, with 13 bases separating them. This chain's CDR3 is CASSASVIGYEQYF. The CDR3 DNA sequence: TGTGCCAGCAGCGCCTCGGTAATCGGCTACGAGCAGTACTTC.

The CDR3 region has the DNA TGTGCCAGCAGTTTCCACATTCACCCCCGCAACAGGGAGGGGAACACTGAAGCTTTCTTT. Its translation: CASSFHIHPRNREGNTEAFF. The V and J genes are TRBV27 and TRBJ1-1, with D perhaps matching TRBD1 (6 bases). This CDR3 region has 20 residues. In germline, CDR1 is MNHEY, CDR2 SMNVEV (reference sequence). The germline V and J ends were trimmed by 3 bases and 1 base, with 27 bases remaining between them.